This T cell receptor (beta chain) was retrieved from a study of shared clonotypes between healthy human individuals. With V trimmed by 6 bases and J by 9 bases, 4 bases remained unmatched. Germline values: CDR1 SQVTM, CDR2 ANQGSEA. The CDR3 runs to 11 residues. Repertoires were generated with immunoSEQ multiplex PCR, while TCRdb's copy carries only in-frame clones and drops some. The data contain millions of clones, roughly 93% of them singletons. This receptor was identified in a man aged 18 to 29 in good health. Some clones in this sample may be carry-over from other donors' samples. What was sequenced was naive CD4+ T cells from PBMCs. Noted subset: CD45RA+ positively selected. The chain uses TRBV29-1 and TRBJ1-2; 10 nucleotides match TRBD1. The CDR3, as DNA: TGCAGCGTAGGACAGGGGGGTAGCTACACCTTC. Its translation: CSVGQGGSYTF.